This TCR beta chain was captured by sequencing in a study of shared clonotypes between healthy human individuals. Study results and caveats: Estimated richness values were generally larger in naive subsets than in memory subsets. When compared with the clonotypes that were shared by all four sorted-subset donors, the non-shared clonotypes turned out to have lower generation probabilities. Rarefaction analysis demonstrated incomplete sorted-subset sequencing notwithstanding large depth. A few donors shared about 4.5% of their naive CD4 clonotypes.

The repertoire was sequenced with immunoSEQ multiplex PCR; TCRdb's copy has only in-frame clones and lacks some. Here the sample spans millions of clones, more than 80% being singletons. V lost 3 bases, J lost 5 bases, and 18 bases lay in between. The CDR3 has 16 amino acids. In germline, CDR1 is MNHNY, CDR2 SVGAGI (reference sequence). Remarks on this clone: Its antigen is undetermined.

V gene TRBV6-6 combines with J gene TRBJ2-3, with D perhaps assigned TRBD1 or TRBD2 (7 bases each). Sequenced material: naive CD4+ T cells sorted from blood. Subset in this sample: CD45RA+ positively selected. The TCR originated in a man younger than 30 in good health. The chain's CDR3 is CASSYRAGGAQDTQYF. In nucleotides, the CDR3 is TGTGCCAGCAGTTATAGGGCAGGGGGGGCCCAAGATACGCAGTATTTT.